This T cell receptor beta chain was documented in a study of T cells after yellow fever vaccination. About the research overall: Preparation of fractions with low cell numbers was performed using SMART-Seq v4 Ultra Low Input.

Study-level results: Clones from primary vaccination mostly reappeared after the booster (about 97% CD4, roughly 87% CD8). There was a possibility that FACS-sorted repertoires contained abundant clonotypes contaminating from the bulk population.

CDR1 and CDR2 from the germline V gene are DFQATT and SNEGSKA (reference sequence). Trimming cost V 2 bases and J 1 base, with 10 bases left between them. The CDR3 totals 14 residues. This clonotype was observed a few times. No antigen is known for it. TCRdb re-called the 5' RACE reads with MiXCR, one entry per CDR3 protein. In the table there are some 320,000 distinct CDR3 sequences, 8.5% to 9% of which are singletons. The rearrangement links TRBV20-1 to TRBJ2-3, with D possibly being TRBD1 or TRBD2 (5 bases each). The sequencing used PBMCs, collected on the day of the first yellow fever vaccination. This receptor was identified in a young man who received the YFV17D yellow fever vaccine. The CDR3 coding sequence is TGCAGTGCTAGACGGGGACCCGGCACAGATACGCAGTATTTT. Translated, it gives CSARRGPGTDTQYF.